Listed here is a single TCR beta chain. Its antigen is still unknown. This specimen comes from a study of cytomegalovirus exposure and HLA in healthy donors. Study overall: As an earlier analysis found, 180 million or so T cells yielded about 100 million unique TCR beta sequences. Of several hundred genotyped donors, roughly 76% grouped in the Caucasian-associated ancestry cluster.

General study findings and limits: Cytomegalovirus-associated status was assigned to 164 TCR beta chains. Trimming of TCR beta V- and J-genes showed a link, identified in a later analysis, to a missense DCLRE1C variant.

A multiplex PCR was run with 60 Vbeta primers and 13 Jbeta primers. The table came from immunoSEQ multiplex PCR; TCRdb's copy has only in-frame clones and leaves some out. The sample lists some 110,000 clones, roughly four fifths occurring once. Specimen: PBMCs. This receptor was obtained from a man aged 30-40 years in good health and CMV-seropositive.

In nucleotides, the CDR3 is TGTGCCAGCAGCCGCGGGACTAGCGGGATCTATGAGCAGTTCTTC. Translation: CASSRGTSGIYEQFF. The chain couples TRBV14 to TRBJ2-1; 13 bases fit TRBD2. The CDR3 sequence is 15 residues long. Germline lookup yields CDR1 SGHDN and CDR2 FVKESK. V shed 4 bases, J shed 8 bases, and the junction held 5 bases outside the gene matches. Variable domain in full (rest from reference TRBV14 and TRBJ2-1): EAGVTQFPSHSVIEKGQTVTLRCDPISGHDNLYWYRRVMGKEIKFLLHFVKESKQDESGMPNNRFLAERTGGTYSTLKVQPAELEDSGVYFCASSRGTSGIYEQFFGPGTRLTVL.